The clone carrying this T cell receptor beta chain was recorded a few times. Its specificity is unknown. One entry per CDR3 protein results from TCRdb running MiXCR on the PCR reads. The data contain around 480,000 distinct CDR3 sequences, about 22% of them singletons. Germline V gene data show CDR1 as SNHLY and CDR2 as FYNNEI. This CDR3 comprises 14 residues. V lost 4 bases, J lost 4 bases, and 6 bases stayed unmatched. This sample was taken from a study of molecular identifiers for immune sequencing clone quantification. Broader study findings: Clones with over 20 RNA copies captured over 99% of effector molecules but under 1% of naive ones. Researchers reportedly could pick up spiked Jurkat TCR RNA from one cell mixed into about 1 million naive cells.

This receptor was obtained from a human donor in good health. Some libraries in this study had Jurkat cell RNA spiked in. V gene TRBV2 combines with J gene TRBJ1-1, with 7 bases lining up with TRBD1. Source material: naive CD8+ T cells from blood, with Jurkat cell RNA spiked in. Documented subset: FACS-sorted CD8+CD4-CCR7+CD45RA+ naive T cells. The CDR3 reads CASSGPSGGTEAFF. CDR3 bases: TGTGCCAGCAGTGGGCCCTCAGGGGGCACTGAAGCTTTCTTT. Combining the CDR3 with reference TRBV2 and TRBJ1-1 gives the whole variable domain EPEVTQTPSHQVTQMGQEVILRCVPISNHLYFYWYRQILGQKVEFLVSFYNNEISEKSEIFDDQFSVERPDGSNFTLKIRSTKLEDSAMYFCASSGPSGGTEAFFGQGTRLTVV.